This T cell receptor beta chain was observed in a study of T cell responses to AZD1222 COVID-19 vaccine. Study results and caveats: Most donors were white British and more were female, and clonal diversity was possibly underestimated. Samples come after the peak T cell response, not at day 14.

The V gene's germline CDR1 is MNHEY and CDR2 SVGAGI. V lost 8 bases, J lost 9 bases, and 8 bases stayed unmatched. There are 13 residues in the CDR3. The count of this clone is one. Its antigen is not known. Generated by immunoSEQ multiplex PCR, the TCRdb table keeps only in-frame clones and is missing some. Of 150,000 to 180,000 clones listed, roughly nine tenths were seen once; the top ten hold approximately 17%. The clonotype was recovered from an adult in good health. The source material was peripheral blood, sampled on day 0 of AZD1222 vaccination. This rearrangement joins TRBV6-5 to TRBJ1-5, with 9 bases identical to TRBD1. The DNA of the CDR3 is TGTGCCAGCGGAGAACAGGGGGCGCGGCCCCAGCATTTT. The encoded protein is CASGEQGARPQHF.